A single sample gave rise to the 18 T cell receptor beta chains below, sequenced in a study of T cells after yellow fever vaccination. TCRdb recomputed calls from the 5' RACE reads with MiXCR, one row per CDR3 protein. This sample yields roughly 400,000 distinct CDR3 sequences, of which over 15% are seen a single time; around 17% belongs to the top ten. The specimen was PBMCs, collected before the yellow fever booster vaccination. Receptors were obtained from a man aged 18 to 30 who received the YFV17D yellow fever vaccine.

Regarding this clonotype: This may stem from a read error, because a much larger clone lies one nucleotide away. The V call is TRBV7-3, the J call TRBJ2-3, with no clear D. The length of the CDR3 is 14 residues. CDR1 is SGHTA and CDR2 is FQGTGA in the germline V gene. The CDR3 nucleotides are TGTGCCTGCAGCTCGCACCTGGGGACAGATACGCAGTATTTT. Amino acids: CACSSHLGTDTQYF.

This CDR3 is CSVERAWGDTQYF. The DNA for the CDR3 is TGCAGCGTTGAAAGGGCCTGGGGGGATACGCAGTATTTT. This chain joins TRBV29-1 and TRBJ2-3; possibly TRBD1 or TRBD2 for D (5 bases each). The V gene's germline CDR1 is SQVTM and CDR2 ANQGSEA. V lost 2 bases and J lost 6, with 12 bases in between. This CDR3 region has 13 residues.

The V and J genes are TRBV10-1 and TRBJ2-1; TRBD1 might be the D (6 bases). Trimming shortened V by 2 bases and J by 4 bases, and 9 bases separated the two germline ends. This CDR3 has 14 residues. Germline V gives CDR1 WNHNN, CDR2 SYGVQD (reference sequence). CDR3 sequence: CASSEDRQYNEQFF. The CDR3 DNA reads as TGCGCCAGCAGTGAGGACAGGCAATACAATGAGCAGTTCTTC.

The chain employs TRBV20-1 and TRBJ2-7; 8 nucleotides align to TRBD2. The CDR3 runs to 16 residues. J lost 1 base, V lost 1 base, and 9 bases had no gene match. Germline V gives CDR1 DFQATT, CDR2 SNEGSKA (reference sequence). DNA for the CDR3: TGCAGTGCTAGAGTGGACAGCGGGGGTTTATCCTACGAGCAGTACTTC. As protein: CSARVDSGGLSYEQYF.

A few counts support this clonotype. The chain links TRBV21-1 to TRBJ2-4; the DNA was not compared with TRBD1, the D call given in the table. TRBV21-1 is assigned pseudogene status. This CDR3 has 17 amino acids. CDR3 bases: TGTGCCAGCAGCAAAACTTACAGGGGGAGGGCCAAAAACATTCAGTACTTC. Translation gives CASSKTYRGRAKNIQYF.

The rearrangement uses TRBV6-1 and TRBJ1-1; unclear D gene. The V and J ends lost 2 bases and 10 bases respectively, with 5 bases between them. The CDR3 is made up of 10 amino acids. Germline V gene sequence: CDR1 MNHNS, CDR2 SASEGT. The CDR3 DNA reads TGTGCCAGCAGTGAATTTGGAGCTTTCTTT. This encodes CASSEFGAFF.

The V gene is TRBV20-1, the J gene TRBJ1-6, with no clear D. Trimming took off 3 bases at V and 6 bases at J, with 9 bases between the two ends. Germline assignment: CDR1 DFQATT and CDR2 SNEGSKA (reference sequence). The CDR3 consists of 13 residues. This chain's CDR3 is CSASDLFNSPLHF. The CDR3 DNA reads as TGCAGTGCTAGCGACCTATTTAATTCACCCCTCCACTTT.

Only a few counts were recorded for this clonotype. V is TRBV28 and J is TRBJ1-6, with a weak D call TRBD1 (5 bases). CDR1 is MDHEN, CDR2 SYDVKM, per germline. The V and J ends lost 3 bases and 5 bases respectively, with 14 bases between them. The CDR3 extends over 16 amino acids. The CDR3 DNA reads TGTGCCAGCAGTTTCGCCCGGGGCCGCCATAATTCACCCCTCCACTTT. It translates to CASSFARGRHNSPLHF.

V and J are TRBV7-2 and TRBJ1-6; D uncertain. Germline values: CDR1 SGHTA, CDR2 FQGNSA. V was trimmed by 6 bases and J by 7 bases, leaving 16 bases between them. The CDR3 length is 15 residues. The CDR3 DNA is TGTGCCAGCAGTACCTTGGGTCTCCAGAATTCACCCCTCCACTTT. Encoded protein: CASSTLGLQNSPLHF.

V is TRBV27 and J is TRBJ2-6, with TRBD1 matching 7 bases. CDR3 size: 20 residues. The V segment lost 6 bases and the J segment 1 base; nucleotides outside the gene matches: 18. CDR1 and CDR2 from the germline V gene are MNHEY and SMNVEV (reference sequence). CDR3 protein: CASRLTGYPTITSGANVLTF. For the CDR3, the DNA is TGTGCCAGCAGACTGACAGGGTACCCGACTATCACTTCTGGGGCCAACGTCCTGACTTTC.

V usage is TRBV7-6 and J usage is TRBJ1-1; D might be TRBD1 (5 bases). This CDR3 region has 15 residues. Germline V gene lookup returns CDR1 SGHVS and CDR2 FNYEAQ. V was trimmed by 5 bases and J by 0 bases, leaving 13 bases between them. The DNA of the CDR3 is TGTGCCAGCAGCCGGGACCTTAAAATGAACACTGAAGCTTTCTTT. Its protein is CASSRDLKMNTEAFF.

V usage is TRBV4-2 and J usage is TRBJ1-1; D not resolved. Germline lookup yields CDR1 LGHNA and CDR2 YNFKEQ. CDR3 size: 14 residues. Trimming left V 0 bases short and J 0 bases short, with 5 bases between. CDR3 nucleotide sequence: TGTGCCAGCAGCCAAGATCTGTTGAACACTGAAGCTTTCTTT. Encoded protein: CASSQDLLNTEAFF.

V and J are TRBV3-1 and TRBJ2-2; D possibly corresponds to TRBD1 (5 bases). The CDR3 loop spans 14 amino acids. Per the germline V gene, CDR1 is LGHDT and CDR2 is YNNKEL (reference sequence). Trimming took off 0 bases at V and 10 bases at J, with 12 bases between the two ends. The CDR3 coding sequence is TGTGCCAGCAGCCAAGATGGTGGGGCCCCGGAGCTGTTTTTT. Its protein is CASSQDGGAPELFF.

The chain carries TRBV4-1 and TRBJ1-2, with D tentatively TRBD1 (5 bases). The CDR3 runs to 14 residues. Germline CDR1 MGHRA, CDR2 YSYEKL. Trimming removed 3 bases at V and 10 bases at J, with 18 bases between. This chain's CDR3 is CASSQYVGAGTYTF. CDR3 sequence (DNA): TGCGCCAGCAGCCAGTACGTTGGGGCGGGGACCTACACCTTC.

J is TRBJ2-1 and V is TRBV20-1; 8 bases align to TRBD2. From germline, CDR1 is DFQATT and CDR2 SNEGSKA (reference sequence). The CDR3 totals 14 residues. V lost 1 base and J lost 7; bases outside the gene matches: 6. In DNA form, the CDR3 reads TGCAGTGCTAGAGGTACAGCGGGGGATAATGAGCAGTTCTTC. Translating gives CSARGTAGDNEQFF.

The genes are TRBV5-5 and TRBJ2-3, with 8 bases lining up with TRBD1. V trimming: 0 bases; J trimming: 4 bases; junction bases outside the gene matches: 4. Looked up from germline, CDR1 is SGHKS and CDR2 is YYEKEE (reference sequence). The CDR3 covers 15 residues. Here the CDR3 reads CASSLVAGGPDTQYF. CDR3 nucleotide sequence: TGTGCCAGCAGCTTGGTTGCAGGGGGCCCAGATACGCAGTATTTT.

This clonotype was observed a few times. The rearrangement joins TRBV18 to TRBJ2-5; no clear D gene. The CDR3 is 16 amino acids. V lost 5 bases, J lost 1 base, and 17 bases lay in between. Germline loops: CDR1 KGHSH, CDR2 LQKENI. As DNA, the CDR3 is TGTGCCAGCTCAAACCTTCTACTGAAATCCCAAGAGACCCAGTACTTC. Translation: CASSNLLLKSQETQYF.

This clonotype has more than one count but fewer than ten. This chain connects TRBV15 to TRBJ2-3; D might be TRBD2 (6 bases). The CDR3 runs to 17 residues. The V gene lost 2 bases and the J gene lost 2 bases, with 17 bases spanning the gap. Germline-derived CDR1 and CDR2 are LNHNV and YYDKDF (reference sequence). The CDR3 is CATSRRSPGTFTDTQYF. CDR3 in DNA: TGTGCCACCAGCAGAAGGTCCCCCGGGACTTTCACAGATACGCAGTATTTT.